Each of the 10 T cell receptor beta chains below was sequenced from the same sample in a study of beta chain features in type 1 diabetes. Their target antigens are unknown. Every isolated RNA sample was fully reverse transcribed, so sequencing captured expressed TCRB transcripts. Sequenced by immunoSEQ multiplex PCR; TCRdb stores in-frame clones only, minus some. The table records more than 250,000 clones, about 15% of them present only once. Findings of the study overall: Shortening of TCRB CDR3s, moderate but significant, appeared in all four CD4+ subsets of Type 1 diabetes patients.

Source material: naive CD4+ T cells from blood. Receptor source: a man younger than 35 with type 1 diabetes.

This clone was found a few times. The chain uses TRBV11-1 and TRBJ2-7; 10 bases align to TRBD1. Germline V lookup: CDR1 SGHAT, CDR2 FQDESV (reference sequence). The CDR3 extends over 15 amino acids. Trimming at V came to 5 bases and at J to 5 bases, leaving 9 bases not matched to a gene. CDR3 sequence (DNA): TGTGCCAGCAGCGTACTCCGGGACAGGGGAAACGAGCAGTACTTC. It codes for CASSVLRDRGNEQYF.

This clone was counted between two and nine times. The chain uses TRBV29-1 and TRBJ2-5, with D perhaps TRBD2 (6 bases). CDR1 and CDR2 from the germline V gene are SQVTM and ANQGSEA. Trimming removed 1 base from V and 3 bases from J, with 12 bases in between. The CDR3 runs to 14 residues. Here the CDR3 reads CSVEARLEKETQYF. CDR3 in DNA: TGCAGCGTTGAAGCCCGACTAGAGAAAGAGACCCAGTACTTC.

This clone was seen a handful of times. This chain joins TRBV19 and TRBJ1-1; D not resolved. CDR3 size: 13 residues. Looked up from germline, CDR1 is LNHDA and CDR2 is SQIVND (reference sequence). V lost 5 bases and J lost 3, with 10 bases in between. CDR3 bases: TGTGCCAGTAGTGCCGCACGGGACACTGAAGCTTTCTTT. Residues: CASSAARDTEAFF.

The chain's CDR3 is CASSSRPGETQYF. The CDR3 nucleotides read TGTGCCAGCAGCTCCCGACCCGGGGAGACCCAGTACTTC. The chain couples TRBV7-7 to TRBJ2-5; D is uncertain. This CDR3 spans 13 amino acids. Germline V gene sequence: CDR1 SSHAT, CDR2 FNYEAQ (reference sequence). Trimming stripped 4 bases from V and 5 bases from J, with 11 bases between. The full variable domain, rest sourced from reference TRBV7-7 and TRBJ2-5, is GAGVSQSPRYKVTKRGQDVTLRCDPISSHATLYWYQQALGQGPEFLTYFNYEAQPDKSGLPSDRFSAERPEGSISTLTIQRTEQRDSAMYRCASSSRPGETQYFGPGTRLLVL.

The rearrangement joins TRBV15 to TRBJ1-5, with TRBD1 matching over 8 bases. The J segment lost 3 bases and the V segment lost 5 bases, leaving 3 bases of the junction unmatched. The germline gives CDR1 LNHNV, CDR2 YYDKDF (reference sequence). This CDR3 comprises 14 residues. The CDR3 nucleotides are TGTGCCACCAGCCGGGACAGGCCCAATCAGCCCCAGCATTTT. Protein sequence: CATSRDRPNQPQHF.

The genes are TRBV7-2 and TRBJ1-5; D call uncertain. There are 12 residues in the CDR3. The germline V gene encodes CDR1 SGHTA and CDR2 FQGNSA. V was cut by 5 bases and J by 4 bases, with 6 bases left in between. CDR3 residues: CASSRENQPQHF. In nucleotides, the CDR3 is TGTGCCAGCAGCAGAGAAAATCAGCCCCAGCATTTT. The full variable domain, completed using reference TRBV7-2 and TRBJ1-5, is GAGVSQSPSNKVTEKGKDVELRCDPISGHTALYWYRQSLGQGLEFLIYFQGNSAPDKSGLPSDRFSAERTGGSVSTLTIQRTQQEDSAVYLCASSRENQPQHFGDGTRLSIL.

The table lists this clone with a few counts. The rearrangement links TRBV18 to TRBJ2-7; perhaps TRBD2 as D (6 bases). This CDR3 spans 11 amino acids. Trimming stripped 6 bases from V and 4 bases from J, with 7 bases between. The germline V gene has CDR1 KGHSH and CDR2 LQKENI. The CDR3 reads CASSRGYEQYF. CDR3 DNA sequence: TGTGCCAGCTCGCGGGGTTACGAGCAGTACTTC.

The rearrangement uses TRBV7-9 and TRBJ2-6, with D hard to call. This CDR3 has 14 residues. CDR1 SEHNR and CDR2 FQNEAQ come from the germline V gene (reference sequence). Trimming took 1 base from V and 2 from J, leaving 3 bases between them. The CDR3 nucleotides are TGTGCCAGCAGCTTAGTCGCTGGGGCCAACGTCCTGACTTTC. Translating gives CASSLVAGANVLTF.

The CDR3 sequence is CASGLTGELFF. The CDR3 DNA reads as TGTGCCAGCGGGCTCACCGGGGAGCTGTTTTTT. V usage is TRBV28 and J usage is TRBJ2-2; D is ambiguous. Per the germline V gene, CDR1 is MDHEN and CDR2 is SYDVKM. The ends were cut back, 8 bases at V and 4 bases at J, with 5 bases in the middle. The CDR3 has 11 residues.

The chain links TRBV4-2 to TRBJ1-5; D not resolved. Germline loops: CDR1 LGHNA, CDR2 YNFKEQ. The CDR3 is 19 residues long. The ends were cut back, 0 bases at V and 4 bases at J, with 22 bases in the middle. The CDR3 DNA sequence: TGTGCCAGCAGCCAAGATTCGGCAAGCACCATCGGAGGGAATCAGCCCCAGCATTTT. Its translation: CASSQDSASTIGGNQPQHF.